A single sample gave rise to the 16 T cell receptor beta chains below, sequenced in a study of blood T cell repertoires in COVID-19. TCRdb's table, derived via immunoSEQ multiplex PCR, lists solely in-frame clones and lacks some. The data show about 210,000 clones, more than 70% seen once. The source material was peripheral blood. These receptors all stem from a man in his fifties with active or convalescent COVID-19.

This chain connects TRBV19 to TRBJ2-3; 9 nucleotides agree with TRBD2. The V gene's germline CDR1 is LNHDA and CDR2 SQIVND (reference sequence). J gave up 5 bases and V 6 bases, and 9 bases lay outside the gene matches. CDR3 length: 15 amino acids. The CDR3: CASRAQAGGKDTQYF. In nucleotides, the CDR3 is TGTGCCAGTAGAGCCCAAGCGGGAGGAAAAGATACGCAGTATTTT.

The CDR3 DNA sequence: TGTGCCAGCAGCCTTAGCGGGAGTGCCGCCGGGGAGCTGTTTTTT. Protein product: CASSLSGSAAGELFF. The gene calls are TRBV6-5 and TRBJ2-2; 9 bases are shared with TRBD2. V lost 6 bases to trimming and J lost 6 bases; unmatched junction nucleotides: 8. CDR1 MNHEY and CDR2 SVGAGI come from the germline V gene. This CDR3 is 15 amino acids long.

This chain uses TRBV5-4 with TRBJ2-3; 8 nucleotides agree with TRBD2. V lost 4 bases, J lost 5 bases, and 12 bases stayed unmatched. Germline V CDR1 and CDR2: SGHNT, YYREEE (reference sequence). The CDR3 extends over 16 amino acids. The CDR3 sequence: CASSRSRGGLGDTQYF. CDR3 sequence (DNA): TGTGCCAGCAGCCGCTCCCGGGGGGGCCTAGGAGATACGCAGTATTTT.

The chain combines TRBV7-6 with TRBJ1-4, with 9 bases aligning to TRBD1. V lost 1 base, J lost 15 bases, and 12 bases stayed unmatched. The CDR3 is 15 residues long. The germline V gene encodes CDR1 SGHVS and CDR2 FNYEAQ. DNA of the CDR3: TGTGCCAGCAGCTTAGGGGGGACAGGGATGGAAAAGGTGTTTTTT. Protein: CASSLGGTGMEKVFF.

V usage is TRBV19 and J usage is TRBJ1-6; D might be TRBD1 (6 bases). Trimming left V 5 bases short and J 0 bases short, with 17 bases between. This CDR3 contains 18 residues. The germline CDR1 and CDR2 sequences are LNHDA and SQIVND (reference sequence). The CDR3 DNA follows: TGTGCCAGTAGTGTGACAGGCACCGCGCCCTCCTATAATTCACCCCTCCACTTT. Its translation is CASSVTGTAPSYNSPLHF.

CDR3 region: CASSYQRGDGADTQYF. The CDR3 coding sequence is TGTGCCAGCAGTTACCAAAGGGGCGATGGGGCAGATACGCAGTATTTT. The chain links TRBV6-6 to TRBJ2-3, with D perhaps matching TRBD1 (5 bases). This CDR3 spans 16 amino acids. CDR1 and CDR2 from the germline V gene are MNHNY and SVGAGI (reference sequence). The ends were cut back, 2 bases at V and 4 bases at J, with 16 bases in the middle.

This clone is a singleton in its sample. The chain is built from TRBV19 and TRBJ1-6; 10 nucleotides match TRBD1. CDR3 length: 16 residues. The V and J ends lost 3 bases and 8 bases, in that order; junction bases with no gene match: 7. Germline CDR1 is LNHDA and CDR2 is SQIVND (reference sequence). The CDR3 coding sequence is TGTGCCAGTAGTATGGATCCGGACAGGGGGTATTCACCCCTCCACTTT. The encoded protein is CASSMDPDRGYSPLHF.

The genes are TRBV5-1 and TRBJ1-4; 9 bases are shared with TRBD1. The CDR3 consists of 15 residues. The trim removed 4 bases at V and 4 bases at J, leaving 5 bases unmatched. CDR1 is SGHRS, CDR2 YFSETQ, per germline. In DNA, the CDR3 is TGCGCCAGCAGCCCCGGACAGGGGATTAATGAAAAACTGTTTTTT. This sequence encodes CASSPGQGINEKLFF.

The CDR3 nucleotides read TGTGCCAGCAGTTACTCGATGGGACAGGGGGCGAACGAGCAGTACTTC. It codes for CASSYSMGQGANEQYF. The V call is TRBV6-5, the J call TRBJ2-7, with 12 positions matching TRBD1. Trimming at V came to 0 bases and at J to 5 bases, leaving 5 bases not matched to a gene. The length of the CDR3 is 16 residues. The germline CDR1 and CDR2 sequences are MNHEY and SVGAGI.

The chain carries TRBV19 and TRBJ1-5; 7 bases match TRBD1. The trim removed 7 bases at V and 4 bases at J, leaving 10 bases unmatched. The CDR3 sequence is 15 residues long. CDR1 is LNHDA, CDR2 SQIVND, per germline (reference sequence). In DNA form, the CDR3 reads TGTGCCAGTACTCCCGCAGGGGGTCGGAATCAGCCCCAGCATTTT. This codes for CASTPAGGRNQPQHF.

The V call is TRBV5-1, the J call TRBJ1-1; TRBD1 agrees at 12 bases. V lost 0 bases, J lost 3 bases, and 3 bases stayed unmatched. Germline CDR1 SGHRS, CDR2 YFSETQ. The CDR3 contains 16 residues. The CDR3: CASSLGDRGRDTEAFF. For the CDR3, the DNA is TGCGCCAGCAGCTTGGGGGACAGGGGGCGCGACACTGAAGCTTTCTTT.

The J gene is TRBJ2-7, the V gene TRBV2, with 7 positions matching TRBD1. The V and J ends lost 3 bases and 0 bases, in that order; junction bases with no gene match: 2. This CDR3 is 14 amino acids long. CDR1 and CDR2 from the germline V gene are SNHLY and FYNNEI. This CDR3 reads CASSEGDSSYEQYF. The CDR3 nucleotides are TGTGCCAGCAGTGAGGGGGACAGCTCCTACGAGCAGTACTTC. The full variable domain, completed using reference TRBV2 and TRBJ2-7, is EPEVTQTPSHQVTQMGQEVILRCVPISNHLYFYWYRQILGQKVEFLVSFYNNEISEKSEIFDDQFSVERPDGSNFTLKIRSTKLEDSAMYFCASSEGDSSYEQYFGPGTRLTVT.

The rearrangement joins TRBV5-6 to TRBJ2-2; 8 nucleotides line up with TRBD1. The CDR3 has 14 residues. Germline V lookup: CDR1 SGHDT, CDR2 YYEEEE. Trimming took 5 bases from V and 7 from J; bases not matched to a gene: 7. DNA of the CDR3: TGTGCCAGCAGGGACAGGGAAAGGGTCGGGGAGCTGTTTTTT. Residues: CASRDRERVGELFF.

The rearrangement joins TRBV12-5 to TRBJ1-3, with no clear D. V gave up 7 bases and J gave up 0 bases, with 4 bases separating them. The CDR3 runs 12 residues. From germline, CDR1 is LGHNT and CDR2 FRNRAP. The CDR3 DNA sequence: TGTGCTAGTGTAGTCTCTGGAAACACCATATATTTT. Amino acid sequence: CASVVSGNTIYF.

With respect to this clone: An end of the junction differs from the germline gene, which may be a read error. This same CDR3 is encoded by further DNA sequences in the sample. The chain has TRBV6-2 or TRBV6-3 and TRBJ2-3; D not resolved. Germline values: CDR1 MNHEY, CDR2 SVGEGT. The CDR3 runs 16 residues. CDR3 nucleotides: TGTGCTAGCAGTTCCCGTCGTGGCGGAGACACAGATACGCAGTATTTT. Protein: CASSSRRGGDTDTQYF.

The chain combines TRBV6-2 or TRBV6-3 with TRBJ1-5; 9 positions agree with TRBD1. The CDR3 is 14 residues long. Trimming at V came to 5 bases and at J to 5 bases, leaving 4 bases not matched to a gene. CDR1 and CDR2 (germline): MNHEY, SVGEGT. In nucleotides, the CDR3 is TGTGCCAGCAGTACAGGACAGGGGCATCAGCCCCAGCATTTT. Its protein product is CASSTGQGHQPQHF.